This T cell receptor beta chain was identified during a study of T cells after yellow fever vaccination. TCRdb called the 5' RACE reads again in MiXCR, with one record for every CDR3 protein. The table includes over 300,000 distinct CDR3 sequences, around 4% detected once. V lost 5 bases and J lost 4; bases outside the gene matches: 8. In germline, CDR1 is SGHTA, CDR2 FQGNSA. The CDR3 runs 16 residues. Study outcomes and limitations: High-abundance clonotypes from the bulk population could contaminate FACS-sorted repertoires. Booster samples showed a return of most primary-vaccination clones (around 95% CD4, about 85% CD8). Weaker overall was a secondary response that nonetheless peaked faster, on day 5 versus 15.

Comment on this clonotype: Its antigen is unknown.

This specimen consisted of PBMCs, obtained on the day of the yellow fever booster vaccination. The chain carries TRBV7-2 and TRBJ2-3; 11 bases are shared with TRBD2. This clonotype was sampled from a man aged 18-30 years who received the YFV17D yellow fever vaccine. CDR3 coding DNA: TGTGCCAGCAGCACCTCCCTAGCGGGGGGAGCAGATACGCAGTATTTT. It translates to CASSTSLAGGADTQYF.